This entry lists 15 T cell receptor beta chains sequenced from one sample in a study of radiotherapy plus CTLA-4 blockade in lung cancer. The data were produced by immunoSEQ multiplex PCR, yet TCRdb's version contains in-frame clones alone and is incomplete. The table has roughly 92,000 clones, roughly 86% seen once. The sample here was peripheral blood, taken from a patient treated with radiotherapy plus ipilimumab. Every receptor here comes from a human donor with non-small cell lung cancer who had a partial response to radiotherapy plus ipilimumab.

The chain carries TRBV4-3 and TRBJ2-1; 8 nucleotides match TRBD2. Germline values: CDR1 LGHNA, CDR2 YSLEER. This CDR3 has 13 residues. V gave up 5 bases and J gave up 15 bases; unmatched junction bases: 12. CDR3 bases: TGCGCCAGCAGCGTCACTAGCGGTCCTAGCCTGTTCTTC. Protein sequence: CASSVTSGPSLFF.

The V and J genes are TRBV7-2 and TRBJ2-7; 9 bases match TRBD1. V lost 3 bases, J lost 2 bases, and 8 bases stayed unmatched. CDR1 is SGHTA and CDR2 is FQGNSA in the germline V gene. The length of the CDR3 is 16 residues. CDR3 region: CASSFDGTGMAYEQYF. CDR3 in DNA: TGTGCCAGCAGCTTCGACGGGACAGGGATGGCCTACGAGCAGTACTTC.

This sequence joins TRBV6-5 and TRBJ1-1; tentatively, D is TRBD1 (6 bases). The germline V gene has CDR1 MNHEY and CDR2 SVGAGI. Between the trimmed V and J ends, which lost 7 bases and 4 bases, there was a span of 16 bases. CDR3 length equals 14 residues. The CDR3 region is CASKVGGLGTEAFF. As DNA, the CDR3 is TGTGCCAGCAAAGTTGGGGGCTTAGGCACTGAAGCTTTCTTT.

The chain joins TRBV19 to TRBJ1-5; TRBD1 aligns across 12 bases. The germline V gene has CDR1 LNHDA and CDR2 SQIVND (reference sequence). Trimming at V came to 5 bases and at J to 6 bases, leaving 2 bases not matched to a gene. The CDR3 is 14 residues long. Written as DNA, the CDR3 is TGTGCCAGTAGTGGGGACAGGGGGCTTCAGCCCCAGCATTTT. Translated, it gives CASSGDRGLQPQHF.

The chain joins TRBV4-1 to TRBJ1-5; possibly TRBD1 for D (5 bases). Germline CDR1 MGHRA, CDR2 YSYEKL. The CDR3 is 16 residues long. With 0 bases removed from V and 4 bases from J, the gap between germline ends came to 13 bases. The CDR3 region has the DNA TGCGCCAGCAGCCAAGATTTCGGGGGACCAAATCAGCCCCAGCATTTT. Amino acids: CASSQDFGGPNQPQHF.

The chain uses TRBV28 and TRBJ2-5, with 8 positions matching TRBD1. The V gene's germline CDR1 is MDHEN and CDR2 SYDVKM. The CDR3 has 14 residues. V lost 11 bases, J lost 5 bases, and 13 bases stayed unmatched. The CDR3 protein is CAGQGAGGGETQYF. The CDR3 bases are TGTGCCGGACAAGGGGCAGGGGGCGGGGAGACCCAGTACTTC.

V is TRBV18 and J is TRBJ2-1, with 7 bases identical to TRBD2. CDR1 and CDR2 (germline): KGHSH, LQKENI. Unmatched junction bases numbered 12, after V lost 4 bases and J lost 12 bases. The CDR3 covers 14 residues. For the CDR3, the DNA is TGTGCCAGCTCACAAGGCCGGGACTATAAGTGGCAGTTCTTC. Its translation is CASSQGRDYKWQFF. The variable domain in full, with the rest retrieved from reference TRBV18 and TRBJ2-1, is NAGVMQNPRHLVRRRGQEARLRCSPMKGHSHVYWYRQLPEEGLKFMVYLQKENIIDESGMPKERFSAEFPKEGPSILRIQQVVRGDSAAYFCASSQGRDYKWQFFGPGTRLTVL.

This clone was counted only a few times. This rearrangement joins TRBV19 to TRBJ1-5; no firm D call. The CDR3 loop spans 15 amino acids. Trimming stripped 5 bases from V and 0 bases from J, with 11 bases between. CDR1 LNHDA and CDR2 SQIVND come from the germline V gene (reference sequence). CDR3: CASSLQLNSNQPQHF. CDR3 sequence (DNA): TGTGCCAGTAGTCTCCAGTTAAATAGCAATCAGCCCCAGCATTTT.

CDR3 residues: CASSGGTSGPYNEQFF. Written as DNA, the CDR3 is TGTGCCAGCAGTGGGGGGACTAGCGGTCCCTACAATGAGCAGTTCTTC. The chain recombines TRBV2 with TRBJ2-1; 11 positions match TRBD2. Germline CDR1 reads SNHLY; CDR2 reads FYNNEI. Trimming cost V 4 bases and J 2 bases; bases outside gene matches: 4. The CDR3 covers 16 residues.

CDR3 amino acids: CASSPNGLGANVLTF. The CDR3 nucleotides are TGTGCCAGCAGCCCAAATGGACTTGGGGCCAACGTCCTGACTTTC. The chain couples TRBV5-6 to TRBJ2-6; D is possibly TRBD2 (5 bases). Trimming pared 4 bases from V and 3 bases from J, leaving 11 bases between. This CDR3 spans 15 amino acids. Germline assignment: CDR1 SGHDT and CDR2 YYEEEE.

The V call is TRBV6-5, the J call TRBJ1-1, with D hard to call. CDR3 length: 14 residues. Per the germline V gene, CDR1 is MNHEY and CDR2 is SVGAGI. Trimming shortened V by 2 bases and J by 4 bases, and 11 bases separated the two germline ends. CDR3 amino acids: CASSYDRRGTEAFF. CDR3 in DNA: TGTGCCAGCAGTTACGATCGACGCGGCACTGAAGCTTTCTTT.

This sequence joins TRBV25-1 and TRBJ1-1; 7 bases agree with TRBD1. The length of the CDR3 is 14 residues. With 7 bases clipped from V and 7 bases from J, the junction kept 12 bases outside the gene matches. Germline values: CDR1 MGHDK, CDR2 SYGVNS. CDR3 loop: CASTHPTGSGEAFF. CDR3 DNA sequence: TGTGCCAGCACCCACCCGACAGGGAGTGGTGAAGCTTTCTTT.

The rearrangement joins TRBV9 to TRBJ1-5; TRBD1 aligns across 9 bases. Germline V gives CDR1 SGDLS, CDR2 YYNGEE. Unmatched junction bases numbered 7, after V lost 2 bases and J lost 7 bases. The CDR3 has 15 residues. CDR3 nucleotides: TGTGCCAGCAGCGTGTCCGGGACAGGGTTGCAGCCCCAGCATTTT. Translation gives CASSVSGTGLQPQHF.

The rearrangement links TRBV10-3 to TRBJ1-2; 7 bases align to TRBD1. V dropped 10 bases and J dropped 3; count of bases not matched to a gene: 11. Germline CDR1 and CDR2: ENHRY and SYGVKD. The CDR3 covers 14 residues. The CDR3 protein is CATGDSKDDYGYTF. The CDR3 bases are TGTGCCACCGGGGACAGCAAGGACGACTATGGCTACACCTTC.

The rearrangement joins TRBV6-6 to TRBJ2-2, with D possibly matching TRBD2 (6 bases). This CDR3 spans 16 amino acids. Trimming removed 8 bases at V and 4 bases at J, with 20 bases between. In germline, CDR1 is MNHNY, CDR2 SVGAGI (reference sequence). The CDR3 DNA sequence: TGTGCCAGCGTGGGGTTTCAGCGGGTGGCCACCGGGGAGCTGTTTTTT. Translated, it gives CASVGFQRVATGELFF.